The T cell receptor beta chain under discussion was sequenced for a study of blood T cell repertoires in COVID-19 (dated by TCRdb to between 2020 and 2021). Context from the whole study: Samples from collaborators originated in the United States, Italy and Spain and spanned both the acute and convalescent phases of COVID-19. The material from the prospective study consisted of cDNA or gDNA derived from T cells, B-cell-depleted T cells, or PBMCs. Deeply sampled blood TCRbeta repertoires from subjects exposed to, actively infected with, or recovered from COVID-19 were included in the dataset. The repertoires were released in a freely available public database intended as a resource for research on the immune response to SARS-CoV-2. The samples were drawn from two sources: the first 160 participants of the ongoing ImmuneRACE study, and 1,000 to 1,500 subjects contributed by 6 global collaborators. Nearly every sample came with metadata listing a de-identified subject ID, COVID-19 status, age in years and sex. Where available, HLA class I and class II types were obtained from metadata supplied by the sample provider rather than from assay-based typing.

TCRbeta CDR3 regions were amplified from genomic DNA by means of the immunoSEQ Assay, a bias-controlled multiplex PCR. The paper's data handling went like this. The number of nucleated cells in each sample was estimated from the amplification of reference gene primers within the assay. To quantify the absolute abundance of each unique TCRbeta CDR3 rearrangement, sequence reads were collapsed and filtered. For each sample, productive Simpson clonality was calculated as the square root of Simpson's diversity index over productive rearrangements. As stored in TCRdb, this immuneACCESS dataset retains in-frame rearrangements with V and J assigned. A fraction of the clones does not appear; measured against another copy, unresolved V genes explain less than half of the discrepancy, and the remainder lacks a known reason. From that table come the V and J calls and clone size; the DNA was used to work out D and trimming. Within this sample are just over 350,000 clones, with over 75% of them counted one time only. The ten top clones hold almost 3% of the sample.

Spanning cysteine to phenylalanine, the CDR3 consists of 17 amino acids. Kept here is only the CDR3 DNA, which spans 51 bases and is read in frame from base 1. Ends trimmed: V by 4 bases, J by 3 bases; bases unmatched to a gene: 13. Per the germline V gene (reference sequence), GTSNPN is the CDR1 and SVGIG is the CDR2. Regarding this clone: Its antigen is still unknown. Per-base quality was not reported, and no clone a single base away is much larger than it.

In the prospective study, participants were roughly 18 to 100 years old, resided in about two dozen geographic areas of the United States, and were enrolled through a virtual design. To assign participants to cohorts, the prospective study relied on clinical history that participants themselves reported in a screening survey and a study questionnaire. For ImmuneRACE Cohort 3, a participant was defined as recovered based on two consecutive negative NP/OP PCR tests, clearance by a healthcare professional, or resolution of symptoms. Each participant in the prospective study had whole blood, serum and a nasopharyngeal or oropharyngeal swab collected by mobile phlebotomists. Additional blood draws and questionnaires over an approximately two-month period could optionally be provided by prospective study participants. Before DNA extraction, blood samples from the prospective study were shipped at room temperature or frozen.

General study outcomes and caveats: How much clinical and demographic metadata was included differed by source and by participant, and the metadata was provided uncurated.

The sequence links TRBV30 to TRBJ2-2; 8 junctional bases match TRBD2. The sequencing input was PBMCs or T cells enriched from blood (not recorded which). The receptor comes from a woman in her 30s who had recovered from COVID-19. The DNA is TGTGCCTGGAAATTCCACCCAGCGGGGGCATACACCGGGGAGCTGTTTTTT. This is translated as CAWKFHPAGAYTGELFF.